This T cell receptor beta chain was profiled in a study of shared clonotypes between healthy human individuals. This CDR3 region has 17 residues. The ends lost 2 bases at V and 5 bases at J; junction bases unmatched: 9. CDR1 and CDR2 from the germline V gene are LNHDA and SQIVND (reference sequence). Using immunoSEQ multiplex PCR, the repertoire was profiled, and TCRdb retains in-frame clones only, with some absent. The data show hundreds of thousands of clones, around two thirds seen once. The chain uses TRBV19 and TRBJ2-7, with 13 nucleotides matching TRBD2. Sequencing was done on a sample of memory CD4+ T cells sorted from blood. Sample subset: CD45RA-negative fraction. This sequence was found in a woman in her twenties or thirties in good health. The CDR3 loop reads CASSIRRTSGSLDEQYF. Here the CDR3 DNA reads TGTGCCAGTAGTATAAGGAGGACTAGCGGGAGTCTCGACGAGCAGTACTTC.